This TCR beta chain was profiled in a study of blood T cell repertoires in COVID-19. The V and J ends lost 5 bases and 3 bases respectively, with 13 bases between them. Germline V CDR1 and CDR2: LNHDA, SQIVND (reference sequence). There are 14 residues in the CDR3. This clone has more than one count but fewer than ten. Clones were read by immunoSEQ multiplex PCR, and TCRdb kept only the in-frame ones, dropping some. The sample lists 20,000 to 25,000 clones; 65% to 90% were seen once. The genes are TRBV19 and TRBJ1-1; D is unclear. This clonotype was sampled from a woman older than 75 with acute or convalescent COVID-19. The material sequenced was peripheral blood. CDR3 loop: CASSPAGVHTEAFF. CDR3 in DNA: TGTGCCAGTAGTCCTGCGGGAGTCCACACTGAAGCTTTCTTT.